This T cell receptor beta chain was found in a study of identical twins. This clonotype was detected only once. The CDR3 is 16 residues long. Deletions cut 0 bases from V and 7 bases from J, with 16 bases between. Germline V lookup: CDR1 SGHRS, CDR2 YFSETQ. TCRdb re-derived calls from the 5' RACE reads in MiXCR, one entry per CDR3 protein. The repertoire holds about 340,000 distinct CDR3 sequences, 9% to 15% seen once, with 7.2% in the top ten. The sample also formed part of further work on yellow fever vaccine responses in identical twins.

The TCR sequence derives from a woman aged 18 to 35 in good health. The chain carries TRBV5-1 and TRBJ2-2; either TRBD1 or TRBD2 may supply D (5 bases each). Sequenced input: CD8+ T cells sorted from blood. CDR3 sequence (DNA): TGCGCCAGCAGCTTGGCTTACGACATGGGGGACGGGGAGCTGTTTTTT. It specifies CASSLAYDMGDGELFF.